One sample yielded the 27 T cell receptor beta chains listed below, sequenced in a study of cytomegalovirus exposure and HLA in healthy donors. The PCR ran on 60 Vbeta and 13 Jbeta primers. Profiling relied on immunoSEQ multiplex PCR, and the TCRdb table lists in-frame clones only, not all of them. The sample contains 85,000 to 100,000 clones, approximately 72% of which appear only once. The sequenced material came from PBMCs. Receptors originate from a woman in her 40s in good health and CMV-seropositive.

The CDR3 protein is CASSSGTGELFF. The CDR3 DNA is TGCGCCAGCAGCTCGGGTACCGGGGAGCTGTTTTTT. The rearrangement uses TRBV5-1 and TRBJ2-2; D is undetermined. Trimming stripped 3 bases from V and 5 bases from J, with 5 bases between. The length of the CDR3 is 12 residues. CDR1 and CDR2 from the germline V gene are SGHRS and YFSETQ. The variable domain in full, with the rest retrieved from reference TRBV5-1 and TRBJ2-2, is KAGVTQTPRYLIKTRGQQVTLSCSPISGHRSVSWYQQTPGQGLQFLFEYFSETQRNKGNFPGRFSGRQFSNSRSEMNVSTLELGDSALYLCASSSGTGELFFGEGSRLTVL.

Many counts were recorded for this clone. The chain carries TRBV6-4 and TRBJ2-7; TRBD2 matches at 7 bases. Trimming removed 11 bases from V and 4 bases from J; junction bases left unmatched: 23. The CDR3 runs to 17 residues. Looked up from germline, CDR1 is MRHNA and CDR2 is SNTAGT. The DNA for the CDR3 is TGTGCCCAGCGGCTCGAGTTCGCGGGAGATGAACGATACGAGCAGTACTTC. It is translated as CAQRLEFAGDERYEQYF.

Here the CDR3 reads CAISENRFSYEQYF. CDR3 DNA sequence: TGTGCCATCAGTGAGAACAGATTCTCCTACGAGCAGTACTTC. This chain joins TRBV10-3 and TRBJ2-7; the D is unclear. The CDR3 sequence is 14 residues long. Between the trimmed V and J ends, which lost 2 bases and 0 bases, there was a span of 8 bases. CDR1 and CDR2 (germline): ENHRY, SYGVKD.

The V and J genes are TRBV6-5 and TRBJ2-7, with TRBD2 matching 7 bases. The germline gives CDR1 MNHEY, CDR2 SVGAGI. This CDR3 spans 12 amino acids. J lost 4 bases, V lost 5 bases, and 2 bases had no gene match. The DNA of the CDR3 is TGTGCCAGCAGTGGGGGGGGGTACGAGCAGTACTTC. Protein: CASSGGGYEQYF.

V usage is TRBV5-4 and J usage is TRBJ2-1, with D possibly being TRBD2 (5 bases). Germline assignment: CDR1 SGHNT and CDR2 YYREEE (reference sequence). This CDR3 has 16 residues. Trimming removed 3 bases from V and 6 bases from J, with 19 bases in between. CDR3 protein: CASSSGILAPTNEQFF. The CDR3 bases are TGTGCCAGCAGCTCAGGAATTTTAGCGCCAACCAATGAGCAGTTCTTC.

This clone was recorded once. This chain uses TRBV2 with TRBJ1-4; D gene ambiguous. The CDR3 covers 13 residues. Germline lookup yields CDR1 SNHLY and CDR2 FYNNEI. V was trimmed by 5 bases and J by 8 bases, leaving 12 bases between them. In nucleotides, the CDR3 is TGTGCCAGCAGTCCCCAGACTGGAGAAAAACTGTTTTTT. Protein: CASSPQTGEKLFF.

V is TRBV7-2 and J is TRBJ2-7; TRBD1 is a possible D gene (6 bases). Germline V gives CDR1 SGHTA, CDR2 FQGNSA. The CDR3 length is 14 residues. V was cut by 3 bases and J by 1 base, with 10 bases left in between. The CDR3 reads CASSFQTGSYEQYF. For the CDR3, the DNA is TGTGCCAGCAGCTTCCAGACAGGTTCCTACGAGCAGTACTTC.

This sequence joins TRBV5-4 and TRBJ2-3; the D is unclear. Trimming removed 1 base at V and 2 bases at J, with 8 bases between. This CDR3 region has 14 residues. The germline V gene has CDR1 SGHNT and CDR2 YYREEE (reference sequence). Written as DNA, the CDR3 is TGTGCCAGCAGCTTGTTGGGCAACACAGATACGCAGTATTTT. The encoded protein is CASSLLGNTDTQYF.

The chain links TRBV28 to TRBJ1-2; 8 bases are shared with TRBD1. Germline CDR1 reads MDHEN; CDR2 reads SYDVKM. V shed 7 bases, J shed 5 bases, and the junction held 15 bases outside the gene matches. The CDR3 extends over 16 amino acids. The CDR3 sequence is CASTESGTGSLYGYTF. The CDR3 region has the DNA TGTGCCAGCACAGAATCCGGGACAGGTTCCTTATATGGCTACACCTTC.

The chain joins TRBV19 to TRBJ1-1; 8 positions match TRBD1. The germline V gene has CDR1 LNHDA and CDR2 SQIVND (reference sequence). The CDR3 covers 15 residues. With V trimmed by 4 bases and J by 1 base, 5 bases remained unmatched. Written as DNA, the CDR3 is TGTGCCAGTAGTAGAACTGGACAGGGGAACACTGAAGCTTTCTTT. It codes for CASSRTGQGNTEAFF. The full variable domain, rest sourced from reference TRBV19 and TRBJ1-1, is DGGITQSPKYLFRKEGQNVTLSCEQNLNHDAMYWYRQDPGQGLRLIYYSQIVNDFQKGDIAEGYSVSREKKESFPLTVTSAQKNPTAFYLCASSRTGQGNTEAFFGQGTRLTVV.

The chain joins TRBV7-3 to TRBJ2-6; 7 nucleotides align to TRBD1. CDR1 is SGHTA and CDR2 is FQGTGA in the germline V gene. The CDR3 covers 17 residues. Trimming at V came to 5 bases and at J to 0 bases, leaving 7 bases not matched to a gene. In nucleotides, the CDR3 is TGTGCCAGCAGCCCGGACAGGAAAGACTCTGGGGCCAACGTCCTGACTTTC. It is translated as CASSPDRKDSGANVLTF. Together with reference TRBV7-3 and TRBJ2-6, the CDR3 gives the full variable domain: GAGVSQTPSNKVTEKGKYVELRCDPISGHTALYWYRQSLGQGPEFLIYFQGTGAADDSGLPNDRFFAVRPEGSVSTLKIQRTERGDSAVYLCASSPDRKDSGANVLTFGAGSRLTVL.

This chain uses TRBV7-3 with TRBJ2-2; D gene uncertain. The V and J ends lost 0 bases and 1 base respectively, with 6 bases between them. In germline, CDR1 is SGHTA, CDR2 FQGTGA. There are 15 residues in the CDR3. This CDR3 reads CASSLTGQNTGELFF. The CDR3 bases are TGTGCCAGCAGCTTAACTGGGCAGAACACCGGGGAGCTGTTTTTT.

In this sample, this clone turned up a few times. V is TRBV9 and J is TRBJ2-2; the D gene is possibly TRBD2 (5 bases). The CDR3 runs to 16 residues. CDR1 is SGDLS, CDR2 YYNGEE, per germline. Trimming took 3 bases from V and 4 from J, leaving 16 bases between them. The CDR3 sequence is CASSARAESGTGELFF. The CDR3 nucleotides read TGTGCCAGCAGCGCGAGGGCCGAGTCGGGCACCGGGGAGCTGTTTTTT.

The gene calls are TRBV9 and TRBJ1-5; D is uncertain. Germline-derived CDR1 and CDR2 are SGDLS and YYNGEE. Trimming removed 4 bases from V and 2 bases from J, with 10 bases in between. The CDR3 runs to 14 residues. Here the CDR3 DNA reads TGTGCCAGCAGCCAAACAGACCGCAATCAGCCCCAGCATTTT. This codes for CASSQTDRNQPQHF.

The gene calls are TRBV15 and TRBJ2-2, with 7 bases aligning to TRBD2. Germline trimming cut 3 bases from V and 3 bases from J; bases unmatched to any gene: 7. The length of the CDR3 is 16 residues. Germline V gene lookup returns CDR1 LNHNV and CDR2 YYDKDF (reference sequence). The chain's CDR3 is CATSSYGLVDTGELFF. The CDR3 nucleotides are TGTGCCACCAGCAGTTATGGACTAGTCGACACCGGGGAGCTGTTTTTT.

The rearrangement uses TRBV6-1 and TRBJ2-1, with TRBD2 identical over 7 bases. The V gene's germline CDR1 is MNHNS and CDR2 SASEGT. The CDR3 totals 15 residues. V shed 4 bases, J shed 6 bases, and the junction held 9 bases outside the gene matches. The CDR3 DNA reads as TGTGCCAGCAGTGGAGGGGCGGGAGTTTTCAATGAGCAGTTCTTC. This sequence encodes CASSGGAGVFNEQFF.

V and J are TRBV6-5 and TRBJ1-1; 8 bases are shared with TRBD1. Per the germline V gene, CDR1 is MNHEY and CDR2 is SVGAGI. V was clipped by 5 bases and J by 4 bases; unmatched bases: 9. The length of the CDR3 is 15 residues. CDR3: CASSTSGGAGTEAFF. Written as DNA, the CDR3 is TGTGCCAGCAGTACCTCAGGGGGCGCGGGCACTGAAGCTTTCTTT.

J is TRBJ2-7 and V is TRBV5-1, with TRBD1 matching over 9 bases. Trimming cost V 0 bases and J 9 bases; bases outside gene matches: 7. Germline CDR1 reads SGHRS; CDR2 reads YFSETQ. The CDR3 length is 14 residues. The CDR3 DNA reads TGCGCCAGCAGCTTGGCCCTGGGACAGGGAGTGCAGTACTTC. Protein: CASSLALGQGVQYF. The full variable domain, completed using reference TRBV5-1 and TRBJ2-7, is KAGVTQTPRYLIKTRGQQVTLSCSPISGHRSVSWYQQTPGQGLQFLFEYFSETQRNKGNFPGRFSGRQFSNSRSEMNVSTLELGDSALYLCASSLALGQGVQYFGPGTRLTVT.

The chain carries TRBV6-1 and TRBJ2-5; 11 bases fit TRBD2. TRBJ2-7 explains the end of the DNA better; the J call may be wrong. The CDR3 is 17 residues long. Germline lookup yields CDR1 MNHNS and CDR2 SASEGT. CDR3 protein: CASSERPRLAGIYEQYF. In DNA, the CDR3 is TGTGCCAGCAGTGAGCGCCCTCGACTAGCGGGAATCTACGAGCAGTACTTC.

The rearrangement uses TRBV6-5 and TRBJ2-7, with 11 positions matching TRBD1. Losses at the gene ends were 6 bases for V and 4 bases for J; bases not matched to a gene: 8. Looked up from germline, CDR1 is MNHEY and CDR2 is SVGAGI. CDR3 length equals 15 residues. The CDR3 loop reads CASRTGTGGRYEQYF. The CDR3 nucleotides are TGTGCCAGCAGAACCGGGACAGGGGGTCGGTACGAGCAGTACTTC.

This clone was found once. The rearrangement links TRBV6-5 to TRBJ2-7; 10 bases are a match to TRBD1. V shed 1 base and J 2 bases; nucleotides not matched to a gene: 5. Germline V gene data show CDR1 as MNHEY and CDR2 as SVGAGI. The CDR3 is 16 residues long. CDR3 DNA sequence: TGTGCCAGCAGTTACTTGGGGACAGGGGCCCCCTACGAGCAGTACTTC. This encodes CASSYLGTGAPYEQYF.

This clone was seen once. V is TRBV7-9 and J is TRBJ2-3; D call uncertain. Germline V CDR1 and CDR2: SEHNR, FQNEAQ (reference sequence). Trimming removed 4 bases from V and 5 bases from J, with 10 bases in between. This CDR3 is 13 amino acids long. CDR3 sequence: CASSSNSGDTQYF. In DNA form, the CDR3 reads TGTGCCAGCAGCTCCAACTCGGGAGATACGCAGTATTTT.

The chain links TRBV5-4 to TRBJ2-3, with a weak D call TRBD2 (6 bases). This CDR3 has 14 amino acids. Germline loops: CDR1 SGHNT, CDR2 YYREEE (reference sequence). The V end was cut by 2 bases, the J end by 3 bases, with 10 bases between. CDR3 amino acids: CASSFAGSTDTQYF. The CDR3 nucleotides are TGTGCCAGCAGCTTTGCGGGATCGACAGATACGCAGTATTTT.

The table lists this clone with a few counts. The J gene is TRBJ2-7, the V gene TRBV27; D is ambiguous. Per the germline V gene, CDR1 is MNHEY and CDR2 is SMNVEV (reference sequence). The CDR3 is 13 amino acids. The V gene lost 6 bases and the J gene lost 6 bases, with 15 bases spanning the gap. In DNA form, the CDR3 reads TGTGCCAGCAGACCTGCCGGTGCCCGCGAGCAGTACTTC. Amino acid sequence: CASRPAGAREQYF.

In DNA, the CDR3 is TGTGCCAGTAGTATACAGGGACAGGGCAATGAGCAGTTCTTC. Protein: CASSIQGQGNEQFF. The V call is TRBV19, the J call TRBJ2-1; 9 bases map to TRBD1. CDR1 is LNHDA and CDR2 is SQIVND in the germline V gene (reference sequence). Trimming took 2 bases from V and 6 from J; bases not matched to a gene: 2. This CDR3 is built from 14 residues.

This chain connects TRBV5-5 to TRBJ1-4, with no clear D. The CDR3 is made up of 13 amino acids. The germline V gene has CDR1 SGHKS and CDR2 YYEKEE (reference sequence). Deletions cut 7 bases from V and 0 bases from J, with 7 bases between. The CDR3, as DNA: TGTGCCAGCCGAGGGACAACTAATGAAAAACTGTTTTTT. Translating it yields CASRGTTNEKLFF.

This clone was counted a single time. The J gene is TRBJ2-3, the V gene TRBV30; 11 bases are shared with TRBD2. The CDR3 consists of 17 residues. Losses at the gene ends were 2 bases for V and 0 bases for J; bases not matched to a gene: 7. The germline gives CDR1 GTSNPN, CDR2 SVGIG (reference sequence). The CDR3 protein is CAWSPTRTSGSTDTQYF. The CDR3 region has the DNA TGTGCCTGGAGTCCGACCCGGACTAGCGGGAGCACAGATACGCAGTATTTT.